This TCR beta chain was captured in a study of blood T cell repertoires in COVID-19. As for the study in general: The analysed material was cDNA or gDNA that came from T cells, B-cell-depleted T cells, or PBMCs.

Germline values: CDR1 SEHNR, CDR2 FQNEAQ (reference sequence). The CDR3 runs to 14 residues. V was pared by 2 bases and J by 8 bases, with 5 bases of the junction left unmatched. The data were produced by immunoSEQ multiplex PCR, yet TCRdb's version contains in-frame clones alone and is incomplete. The table lists more than 65,000 clones, about 68% of them singletons. The chain uses TRBV7-9 and TRBJ2-1, with TRBD2 matching 8 bases. The sequencing sample was made of peripheral blood. The TCR sequence derives from a woman in her 70s with acute or convalescent COVID-19. CDR3 sequence reads: CASSLTGGLDEQFF. The CDR3 DNA follows: TGTGCCAGCAGCTTAACGGGGGGGCTAGATGAGCAGTTCTTC.